This is a list of T cell receptor beta chains from one sample in a study of OX40 agonist ivuxolimab in advanced cancers. Profiled with immunoSEQ multiplex PCR; TCRdb holds only in-frame clones, not every one. Among 71,000 or so clones, roughly three quarters were seen once, and the ten largest hold 5%. The specimen comprised CD4+ or CD8+ T cells sorted from blood, sampled in a trial of the OX40 agonist ivuxolimab. The receptors stem from an adult with an advanced solid tumor such as melanoma, head and neck, liver or kidney cancer. Each CDR3 is given with its conserved first and last residue. The order of the fields is V gene, J gene, clone size, D gene, CDR3 DNA, CDR3 protein. D genes are given only for firm matches. Rows may omit the clone size; those that give it use once, few, many or a size class.

>TRBV9|TRBJ1-1|NA|NA
TGTGCCAGCAGCGTAAACCCCGGGCTGAACACTGAAGCTTTCTTT
CASSVNPGLNTEAFF
>TRBV10-3|TRBJ2-5|NA|TRBD2
TGTGCCATCAGTTGGGACAGAAAGTTAGCGGGAGCGCAGACCCAGTACTTC
CAISWDRKLAGAQTQYF
>TRBV7-9|TRBJ2-7|NA|TRBD1
TGTGCCAGCAGCACACAGGGGATCGAGCAGTACTTC
CASSTQGIEQYF
>TRBV30|TRBJ1-2|NA|TRBD1
TGTGCCTCGGATGACAGGGTAGTAGAAGGCTACACCTTC
CASDDRVVEGYTF
>TRBV19|TRBJ1-1|NA|NA
TGTGCCAGTAGTATAGGGCTGGGGTGGTCCACTGAAGCTTTCTTT
CASSIGLGWSTEAFF
>TRBV7-9|TRBJ2-3|once|TRBD2
TGTGCCAGCAGCTTACTAGCGGGAATCACAGATACGCAGTATTTT
CASSLLAGITDTQYF
>TRBV2|TRBJ1-5|NA|NA
TGTGCCAGCAGTTTTGCTCCGGGACGTCAGCCCCAGCATTTT
CASSFAPGRQPQHF
>TRBV13|TRBJ1-2|NA|NA
TGTGCCAGCAGCCAGGGTCCCTATGGCTACACCTTC
CASSQGPYGYTF
>TRBV15|TRBJ2-3|NA|TRBD2
TGTGCCACCAGTGGACTAGCGAGAAACACAGATACGCAGTATTTT
CATSGLARNTDTQYF
>TRBV10-3|TRBJ2-1|NA|NA
TGTGCCATCAGCGCTACCTACAATGAGCAGTTCTTC
CAISATYNEQFF
>TRBV19|TRBJ1-1|NA|NA
TGTGCCAGTACCTCCGGGGGATTAGGTGAAGCTTTCTTT
CASTSGGLGEAFF
>TRBV5-1|TRBJ2-3|NA|TRBD2
TGCGCCAGCAGCTCGCGACCACTAGCGGGGGGATCCACAGATACGCAGTATTTT
CASSSRPLAGGSTDTQYF
>TRBV7-3|TRBJ1-1|NA|NA
TGTGCCAGCAGCGCTCAATCAGGGGCTGAAGCTTTCTTT
CASSAQSGAEAFF
>TRBV5-8|TRBJ2-3|NA|TRBD1
TGTGCCAGCAGCTTGGGACAGGGGGCGATGAGCCCCTACACAGATACGCAGTATTTT
CASSLGQGAMSPYTDTQYF
>TRBV5-1|TRBJ2-3|NA|TRBD1
TGCGCCAGCAGCCTGGGACAGGGTAGAACAGATACGCAGTATTTT
CASSLGQGRTDTQYF
>TRBV4-1|TRBJ2-2|once|NA
TGCGCCAGCAGCCAAGATCGGGGTGGGGAGCTGTTTTTT
CASSQDRGGELFF
>TRBV14|TRBJ1-2|NA|NA
TGTGCCAGCAGCCAACTCGTAAGCTTTAACTATGGCTACACCTTC
CASSQLVSFNYGYTF
>TRBV10-2|TRBJ1-5|NA|NA
TGCGCCAGCAGTGCATCATCCCTGAGCAATCAGCCCCAGCATTTT
CASSASSLSNQPQHF
>TRBV7-2|TRBJ2-3|NA|TRBD2
TGTGCCAGCAGCCCCCAAGCGGGAGTAGGTACGCAGTATTTT
CASSPQAGVGTQYF
>TRBV19|TRBJ1-5|NA|NA
TGTGCCAGTAGTAGGGAACAGCTTTATAGCAATCAGCCCCAGCATTTT
CASSREQLYSNQPQHF
>TRBV19|TRBJ2-7|NA|TRBD1
TGTGCCAGTAGTATAGATTACAGGGGGCGGAACGAGCAGTACTTC
CASSIDYRGRNEQYF
>TRBV18|TRBJ2-5|NA|TRBD1
TGTGCCAGCTCACCACGACAGGGAGAGACCCAGTACTTC
CASSPRQGETQYF
>TRBV4-1|TRBJ2-1|NA|NA
TGCGCCAGCAGCCAAGTAACGGTCGACTACTCCAGCTCCTACAATGAGCAGTTCTTC
CASSQVTVDYSSSYNEQFF
>TRBV10-3|TRBJ1-6|few|TRBD1
TGTGCCATCAGTGAAGGACAGGGGGCCCTTTCACCCCTCCACTTT
CAISEGQGALSPLHF
>TRBV27|TRBJ1-1|NA|NA
TGTGCCAGCAGTTTAAATGGGGGTGCTGAAGCTTTCTTT
CASSLNGGAEAFF
>TRBV2|TRBJ1-5|NA|NA
TGTGCCAGCAGTGGGGACTTCTATCAGCCCCAGCATTTT
CASSGDFYQPQHF